Listed below are T cell receptor beta chains from one sample, sequenced in a study of tumor-infiltrating lymphocytes in localized non-small cell lung cancer. TCRdb's copy holds only in-frame clones and misses some; the assay was immunoSEQ multiplex PCR. The sample gives around 25,000 clones, approximately 64% of which show up once; roughly 5% is in the top ten. The sample consisted of lung tumor tissue. All receptors come from a human donor with non-small cell lung cancer. Both conserved end residues are part of each CDR3. The D gene is left open where the match is weak. The size of a clone is reported for some rows only, either as once, few or many, or as a class for expanded clones.

cdr3_aa: CASRETGVTYEQYF; cdr3_nt: TGTGCCAGCAGGGAGACAGGCGTTACCTACGAGCAGTACTTC; d_call: -; j_call: TRBJ2-7; v_call: TRBV6-6; clone_size: once
cdr3_aa: CASSRLPPQTSGSLTEQYF; cdr3_nt: TGCGCCAGCAGCCGCCTCCCCCCCCAAACTAGCGGGAGTTTGACCGAGCAGTACTTC; d_call: TRBD2; j_call: TRBJ2-7; v_call: TRBV4-1; clone_size: -
cdr3_aa: CASSKPGLGTDTQYF; cdr3_nt: TGTGCCAGCAGTAAGCCCGGACTAGGCACAGATACGCAGTATTTT; d_call: TRBD2; j_call: TRBJ2-3; v_call: TRBV28; clone_size: -
cdr3_aa: CSDRTGVGTGELFF; cdr3_nt: TGCAGCGATAGGACAGGGGTTGGCACCGGGGAGCTGTTTTTT; d_call: TRBD1; j_call: TRBJ2-2; v_call: TRBV29-1; clone_size: -
cdr3_aa: CASSFGTPDYGYTF; cdr3_nt: TGTGCCAGCAGCTTCGGGACACCGGACTATGGCTACACCTTC; d_call: -; j_call: TRBJ1-2; v_call: TRBV11-2; clone_size: -
cdr3_aa: CASSLNSQTSAQETQYF; cdr3_nt: TGTGCCAGCTCACTAAATTCACAGACTAGCGCTCAAGAGACCCAGTACTTC; d_call: TRBD2; j_call: TRBJ2-5; v_call: TRBV18; clone_size: -
cdr3_aa: CASSLRLARGNEQFF; cdr3_nt: TGTGCCAGCTCACTTCGACTAGCACGGGGGAATGAGCAGTTCTTC; d_call: TRBD2; j_call: TRBJ2-1; v_call: TRBV18; clone_size: -
cdr3_aa: CASSPGTGMAGELFF; cdr3_nt: TGTGCCAGCAGCCCCGGGACGGGGATGGCCGGGGAGCTGTTTTTT; d_call: -; j_call: TRBJ2-2; v_call: TRBV7-8; clone_size: -
cdr3_aa: CASSVRGREAFF; cdr3_nt: TGTGCCAGCAGCGTAAGGGGCCGAGAAGCTTTCTTT; d_call: -; j_call: TRBJ1-1; v_call: TRBV9; clone_size: -
cdr3_aa: CASSEVLNDREEFF; cdr3_nt: TGTGCCAGCAGTGAAGTTCTCAATGACAGGGAAGAGTTCTTC; d_call: TRBD1; j_call: TRBJ2-1; v_call: TRBV6-1; clone_size: -
cdr3_aa: CASSWTIADGEFF; cdr3_nt: TGTGCCAGCAGCTGGACAATAGCGGATGGGGAGTTCTTC; d_call: -; j_call: TRBJ2-1; v_call: TRBV11-2; clone_size: -
cdr3_aa: CSAARTDTQYF; cdr3_nt: TGCAGTGCTGCCCGCACAGATACGCAGTATTTT; d_call: -; j_call: TRBJ2-3; v_call: TRBV20-1; clone_size: -
cdr3_aa: CASSPTGGPLSGEQYF; cdr3_nt: TGTGCCAGCTCCCCGACAGGTGGGCCCCTCAGCGGCGAGCAGTACTTC; d_call: -; j_call: TRBJ2-7; v_call: TRBV18; clone_size: -
cdr3_aa: CASSPMAGGGYGYTF; cdr3_nt: TGTGCCAGCAGCCCCATGGCAGGGGGCGGCTATGGCTACACCTTC; d_call: TRBD1; j_call: TRBJ1-2; v_call: TRBV7-2; clone_size: few
cdr3_aa: CASSLFTSNQPQHF; cdr3_nt: TGTGCCAGCAGTCTTTTCACCAGCAATCAGCCCCAGCATTTT; d_call: -; j_call: TRBJ1-5; v_call: TRBV6-1; clone_size: few
cdr3_aa: CSATGPSGYTF; cdr3_nt: TGCAGTGCTACAGGGCCCTCTGGCTACACCTTC; d_call: -; j_call: TRBJ1-2; v_call: TRBV20-1; clone_size: -
cdr3_aa: CASSSQGGPYEQYF; cdr3_nt: TGTGCCAGCAGCTCACAGGGGGGCCCCTACGAGCAGTACTTC; d_call: TRBD1; j_call: TRBJ2-7; v_call: TRBV7-2; clone_size: -
cdr3_aa: CASSEGPDATNEKLFF; cdr3_nt: TGTGCCAGTAGTGAGGGACCGGATGCAACTAATGAAAAACTGTTTTTT; d_call: -; j_call: TRBJ1-4; v_call: TRBV19; clone_size: few
cdr3_aa: CASSWTSGTYEQYF; cdr3_nt: TGTGCCAGCAGCTGGACTAGCGGAACATACGAGCAGTACTTC; d_call: TRBD2; j_call: TRBJ2-7; v_call: TRBV11-1; clone_size: -
cdr3_aa: CASSAGGPSYEQYF; cdr3_nt: TGTGCCAGCAGCGCGGGGGGACCCTCCTACGAGCAGTACTTC; d_call: TRBD2; j_call: TRBJ2-7; v_call: TRBV9; clone_size: -